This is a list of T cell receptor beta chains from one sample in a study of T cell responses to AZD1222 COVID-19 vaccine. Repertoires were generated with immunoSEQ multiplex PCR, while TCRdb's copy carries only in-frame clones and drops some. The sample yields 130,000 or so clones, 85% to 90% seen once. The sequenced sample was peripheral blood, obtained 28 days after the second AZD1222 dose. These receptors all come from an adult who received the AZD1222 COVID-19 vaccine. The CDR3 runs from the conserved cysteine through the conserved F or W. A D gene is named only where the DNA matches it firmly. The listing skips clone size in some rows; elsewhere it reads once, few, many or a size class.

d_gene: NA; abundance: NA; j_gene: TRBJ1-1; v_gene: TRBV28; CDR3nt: TGTGCCAGCAACATACAGCAGAACACTGAAGCTTTCTTT; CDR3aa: CASNIQQNTEAFF
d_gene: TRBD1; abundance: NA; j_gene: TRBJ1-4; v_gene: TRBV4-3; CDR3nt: TGCGCCAGCAGCCAAGGCCCTTTGGGACAGGGAGGCGAAAAACTGTTTTTT; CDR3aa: CASSQGPLGQGGEKLFF
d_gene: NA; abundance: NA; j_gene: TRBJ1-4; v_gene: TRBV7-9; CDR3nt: TGTGCCACCTCAATGGGGCTCCCGAATGAAAAACTGTTTTTT; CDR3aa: CATSMGLPNEKLFF
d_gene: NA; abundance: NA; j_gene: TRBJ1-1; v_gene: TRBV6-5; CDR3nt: TGTGCCACCCGCCGGGGAGGCGGGGCTGAAGCTTTCTTT; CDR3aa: CATRRGGGAEAFF
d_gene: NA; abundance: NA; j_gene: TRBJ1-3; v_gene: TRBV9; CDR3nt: TGTGCCAGCAGCGACGGACTGTTCTCTGGAAACACCATATATTTT; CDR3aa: CASSDGLFSGNTIYF
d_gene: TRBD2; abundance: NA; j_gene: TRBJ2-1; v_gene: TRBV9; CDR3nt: TGTGCCAGCAGCGTCTCTAGCGGGGGGAACAATGAGCAGTTCTTC; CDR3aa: CASSVSSGGNNEQFF
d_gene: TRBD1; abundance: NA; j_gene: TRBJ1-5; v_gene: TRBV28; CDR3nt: TGTGCCAGCAGTTTATGGCCAGGGGGCAAGAATCAGCCCCAGCATTTT; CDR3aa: CASSLWPGGKNQPQHF
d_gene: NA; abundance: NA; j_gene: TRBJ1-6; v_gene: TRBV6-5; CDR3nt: TGTGCCAGCAGTTACGGGCAGGGGAGCCTGTATTCACCCCTCCACTTT; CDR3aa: CASSYGQGSLYSPLHF
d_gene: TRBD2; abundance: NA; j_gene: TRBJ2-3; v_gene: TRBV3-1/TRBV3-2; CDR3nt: TGTGCCAGCAGCCCTACTAGCGGTAGCACAGATACGCAGTATTTT; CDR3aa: CASSPTSGSTDTQYF
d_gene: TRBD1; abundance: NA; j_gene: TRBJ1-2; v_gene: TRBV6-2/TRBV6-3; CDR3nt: TGTGCCAGCAGTTCCCTAACCGGGACAGTGGGTAGAGTGGATGGCTACACCTTC; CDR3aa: CASSSLTGTVGRVDGYTF
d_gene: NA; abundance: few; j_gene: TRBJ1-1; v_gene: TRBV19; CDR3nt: TGTGCCAGTAGGGCCTTTGGCAGCAACACTGAAGCTTTCTTT; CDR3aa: CASRAFGSNTEAFF
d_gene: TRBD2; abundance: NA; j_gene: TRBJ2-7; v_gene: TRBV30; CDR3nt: TGTGCCTGGAGCAAAGGAGCGGGGGCCTACGAGCAGTACTTC; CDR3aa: CAWSKGAGAYEQYF
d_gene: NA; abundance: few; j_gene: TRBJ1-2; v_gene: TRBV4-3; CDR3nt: TGCGCCAGCAGCCAAGCCCCGGGAGGGGCCTATGGCTACACCTTC; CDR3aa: CASSQAPGGAYGYTF
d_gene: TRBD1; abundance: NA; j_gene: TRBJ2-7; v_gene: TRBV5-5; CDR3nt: TGTGCCAGCAGCGAGCACCCGGGACAGGGGTCCTACGAGCAGTACTTC; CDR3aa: CASSEHPGQGSYEQYF
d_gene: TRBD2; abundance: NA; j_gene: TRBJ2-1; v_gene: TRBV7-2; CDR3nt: TGTGCCAGCAGCTTACTAAGACGGGGGGGCCGTCATGAGCAGTTCTTC; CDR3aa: CASSLLRRGGRHEQFF
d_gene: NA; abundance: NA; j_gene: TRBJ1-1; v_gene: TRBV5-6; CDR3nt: TGTGCCAGCAGCTTGGGGCAGAAGAACACTGAAGCTTTCTTT; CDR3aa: CASSLGQKNTEAFF
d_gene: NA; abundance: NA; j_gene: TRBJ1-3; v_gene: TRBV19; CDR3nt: TGTGCCAGTACCGAGAGGGGGGGAAACACCATATATTTT; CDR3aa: CASTERGGNTIYF
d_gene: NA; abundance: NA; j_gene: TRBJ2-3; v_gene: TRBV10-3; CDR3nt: TGTGCCATCAGTGATGAACAGGGACCAGATACGCAGTATTTT; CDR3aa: CAISDEQGPDTQYF
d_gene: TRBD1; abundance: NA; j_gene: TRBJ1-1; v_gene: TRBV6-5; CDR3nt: TGTGCCAGCAGCTCCCAGGGGGCGGCTGAAGCTTTCTTT; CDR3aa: CASSSQGAAEAFF
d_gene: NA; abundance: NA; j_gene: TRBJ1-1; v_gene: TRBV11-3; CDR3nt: TGTGCCAGCAGCCCCAACCGGGGGGGCACTGAAGCTTTCTTT; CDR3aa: CASSPNRGGTEAFF
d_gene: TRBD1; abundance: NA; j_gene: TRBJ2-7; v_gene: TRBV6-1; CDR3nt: TGTGCCAGCAGTGAGGGGACAGGGGGCCCATTCTCCTACGAGCAGTACTTC; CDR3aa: CASSEGTGGPFSYEQYF
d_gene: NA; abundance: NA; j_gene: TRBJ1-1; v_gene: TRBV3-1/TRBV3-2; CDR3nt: TGTGCCAGCAGCCAAGATAGGAGCGGGAACACTGAAGCTTTCTTT; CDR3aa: CASSQDRSGNTEAFF
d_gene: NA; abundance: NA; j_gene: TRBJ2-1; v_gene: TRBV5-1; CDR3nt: TGCGCCAGCAGCTTGTTGGGGCACGGGGAGAATGAGCAGTTCTTC; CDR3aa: CASSLLGHGENEQFF
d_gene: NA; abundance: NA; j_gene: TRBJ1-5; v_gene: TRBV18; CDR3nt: TGTGCCAGCTCACCAATAGGTTTAAATCAGCCCCAGCATTTT; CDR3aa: CASSPIGLNQPQHF
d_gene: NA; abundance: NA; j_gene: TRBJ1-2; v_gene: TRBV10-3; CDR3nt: TGTGCCATCAGTGAGGAGGGATATGGCTACACCTTC; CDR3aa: CAISEEGYGYTF
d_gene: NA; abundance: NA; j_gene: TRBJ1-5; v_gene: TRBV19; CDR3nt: TGTGCCAGTAGTCCACAGGGAGGGCTGGGCAATCAGCCCCAGCATTTT; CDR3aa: CASSPQGGLGNQPQHF
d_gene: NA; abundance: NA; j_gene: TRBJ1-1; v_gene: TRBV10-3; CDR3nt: TGTGCCATTGGACAGCCGAACACTGAAGCTTTCTTT; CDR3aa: CAIGQPNTEAFF
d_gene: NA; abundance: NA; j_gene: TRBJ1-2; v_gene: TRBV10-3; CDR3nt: TGTGCCATCAGGGCCAGCGGGGGGGGAGACGATGGCTACACCTTC; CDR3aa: CAIRASGGGDDGYTF
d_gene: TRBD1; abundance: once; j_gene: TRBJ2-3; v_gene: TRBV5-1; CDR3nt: TGCGCCAGCAGCCTGCCAGTCGGGACAGGGCGCACAGATACGCAGTATTTT; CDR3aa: CASSLPVGTGRTDTQYF
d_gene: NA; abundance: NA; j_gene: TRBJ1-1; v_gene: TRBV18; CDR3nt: TGTGCCAGCTCACCCTCTCTTACAAATGAGGGGCGAGGCTCTGACACTGAAGCTTTCTTT; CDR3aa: CASSPSLTNEGRGSDTEAFF
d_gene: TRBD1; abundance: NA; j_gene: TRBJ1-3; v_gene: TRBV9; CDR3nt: TGTGCCAGCAGCTCCCCGAGGGTCCCGGGACAGGGGGGACACTCTGGAAACACCATATATTTT; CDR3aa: CASSSPRVPGQGGHSGNTIYF
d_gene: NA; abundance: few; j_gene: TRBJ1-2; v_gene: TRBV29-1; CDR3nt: TGCAGCGTTGAAGAGGGGGGTTATGGCTACACCTTC; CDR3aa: CSVEEGGYGYTF
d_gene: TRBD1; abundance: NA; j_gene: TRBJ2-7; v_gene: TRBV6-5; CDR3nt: TGTGCCAGCAGTTTTAGGCAGGGGGCGACCTACGAGCAGTACTTC; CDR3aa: CASSFRQGATYEQYF
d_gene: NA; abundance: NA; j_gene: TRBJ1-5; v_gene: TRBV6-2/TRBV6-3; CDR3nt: TGTGCCAGCAGTCCACCGGAGCATAGCAATCAGCCCCAGCATTTT; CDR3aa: CASSPPEHSNQPQHF
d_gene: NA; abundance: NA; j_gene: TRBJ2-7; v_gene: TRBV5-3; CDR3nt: TGTGCCAGAAGCTTGGACAGATCCTACGAGCAGTACTTC; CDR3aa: CARSLDRSYEQYF
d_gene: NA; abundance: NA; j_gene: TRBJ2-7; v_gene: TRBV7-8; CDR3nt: TGTGCCAGCAGCTCGGGAGACAGTCTCACCTACGAGCAGTACTTC; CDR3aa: CASSSGDSLTYEQYF
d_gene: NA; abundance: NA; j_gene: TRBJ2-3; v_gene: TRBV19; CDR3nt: TGTGCCACCGGGGGCAGAACCATAGATACGCAGTATTTT; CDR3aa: CATGGRTIDTQYF
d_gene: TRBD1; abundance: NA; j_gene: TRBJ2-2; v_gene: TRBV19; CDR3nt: TGTGCCAGTAGTAAGGACAGGGGGCGCGTGTTCGGGGAGCTGTTTTTT; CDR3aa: CASSKDRGRVFGELFF
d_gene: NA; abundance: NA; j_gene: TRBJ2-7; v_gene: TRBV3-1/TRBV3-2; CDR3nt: TGTGCCAGCAGCCAAGAAGGTTCTAAGCAGTACTTC; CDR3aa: CASSQEGSKQYF
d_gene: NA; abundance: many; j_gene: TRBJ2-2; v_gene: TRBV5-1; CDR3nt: TGCGCCAGCAGCCCTGCAGGGATTCCCGGGGAGCTGTTTTTT; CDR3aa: CASSPAGIPGELFF